One T cell receptor beta chain is described in this entry. The entry originates in a study of blood T cell repertoires in COVID-19. In the study overall: The cDNA or gDNA used as material had been derived from T cells, B-cell-depleted T cells, or PBMCs.

This CDR3 is built from 15 residues. CDR1 and CDR2 (germline): SGHRS, YFSETQ. The V segment lost 4 bases and the J segment 6 bases; nucleotides outside the gene matches: 5. Original processing notes: Nucleated cell number was recorded as an estimate derived from reference gene primer amplification. Here immunoSEQ multiplex PCR was the method, and the copy in TCRdb shows in-frame clones only, minus some. That table supplies the V and J calls and clone size; D and trimming were determined from the DNA. The table lists some 150,000 clones, less than 90% of them singletons. Enrolment of Seattle patients took place during active infection, and they were followed longitudinally.

This chain links TRBV5-1 with TRBJ2-1; 12 bases agree with TRBD1. The sequencing sample was made of peripheral blood. The TCR originated in a woman in her sixties or seventies with COVID-19, enrolled during active disease. The CDR3 loop reads CASSRGQGAVNEQFF. CDR3 coding DNA: TGCGCCAGCAGCAGGGGACAGGGGGCGGTCAATGAGCAGTTCTTC.